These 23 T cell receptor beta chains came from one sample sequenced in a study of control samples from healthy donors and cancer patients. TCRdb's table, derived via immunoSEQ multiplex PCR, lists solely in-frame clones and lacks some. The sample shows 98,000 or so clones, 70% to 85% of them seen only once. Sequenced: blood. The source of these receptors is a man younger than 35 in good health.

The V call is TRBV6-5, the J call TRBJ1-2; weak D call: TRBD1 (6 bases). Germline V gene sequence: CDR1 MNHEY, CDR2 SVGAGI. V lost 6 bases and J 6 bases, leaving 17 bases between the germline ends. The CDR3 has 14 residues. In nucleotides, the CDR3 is TGTGCCAGCAGCTTATCAGGGGATATCCATGGCTACACCTTC. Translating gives CASSLSGDIHGYTF.

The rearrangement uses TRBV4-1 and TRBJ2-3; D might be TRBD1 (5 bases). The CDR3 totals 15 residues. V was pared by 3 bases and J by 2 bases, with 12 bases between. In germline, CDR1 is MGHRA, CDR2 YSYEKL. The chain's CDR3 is CASSQFDSNTDTQYF. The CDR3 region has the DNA TGCGCCAGCAGCCAGTTCGACAGCAACACAGATACGCAGTATTTT.

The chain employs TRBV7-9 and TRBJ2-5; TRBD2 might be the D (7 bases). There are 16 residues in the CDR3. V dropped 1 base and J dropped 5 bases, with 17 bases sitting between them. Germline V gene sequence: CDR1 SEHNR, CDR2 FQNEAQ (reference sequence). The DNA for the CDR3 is TGTGCCAGCAGCTTAGGGGCGGGGGCCGTGCAGGAGACCCAGTACTTC. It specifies CASSLGAGAVQETQYF. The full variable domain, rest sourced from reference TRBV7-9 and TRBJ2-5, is DTGVSQNPRHKITKRGQNVTFRCDPISEHNRLYWYRQTLGQGPEFLTYFQNEAQLEKSRLLSDRFSAERPKGSFSTLEIQRTEQGDSAMYLCASSLGAGAVQETQYFGPGTRLLVL.

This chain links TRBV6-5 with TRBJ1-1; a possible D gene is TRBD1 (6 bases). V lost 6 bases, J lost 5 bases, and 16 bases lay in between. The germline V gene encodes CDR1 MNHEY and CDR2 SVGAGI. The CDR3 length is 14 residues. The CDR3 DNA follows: TGTGCCAGCAGCCCGAGAGGGGGTAGGACTGAAGCTTTCTTT. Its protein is CASSPRGGRTEAFF.

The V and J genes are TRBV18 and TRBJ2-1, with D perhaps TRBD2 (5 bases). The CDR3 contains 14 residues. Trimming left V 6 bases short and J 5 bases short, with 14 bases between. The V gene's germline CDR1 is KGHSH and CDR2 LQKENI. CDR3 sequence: CASSRDLGDNEQFF. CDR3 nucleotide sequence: TGTGCCAGCTCCCGTGACTTGGGAGACAATGAGCAGTTCTTC. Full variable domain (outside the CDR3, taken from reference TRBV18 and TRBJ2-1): NAGVMQNPRHLVRRRGQEARLRCSPMKGHSHVYWYRQLPEEGLKFMVYLQKENIIDESGMPKERFSAEFPKEGPSILRIQQVVRGDSAAYFCASSRDLGDNEQFFGPGTRLTVL.

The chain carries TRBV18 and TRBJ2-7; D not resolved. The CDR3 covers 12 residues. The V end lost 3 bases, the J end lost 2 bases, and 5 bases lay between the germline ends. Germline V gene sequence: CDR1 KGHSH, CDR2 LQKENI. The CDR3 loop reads CASSPGTYEQYF. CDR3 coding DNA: TGTGCCAGCTCACCTGGGACCTACGAGCAGTACTTC. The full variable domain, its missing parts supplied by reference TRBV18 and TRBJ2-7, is NAGVMQNPRHLVRRRGQEARLRCSPMKGHSHVYWYRQLPEEGLKFMVYLQKENIIDESGMPKERFSAEFPKEGPSILRIQQVVRGDSAAYFCASSPGTYEQYFGPGTRLTVT.

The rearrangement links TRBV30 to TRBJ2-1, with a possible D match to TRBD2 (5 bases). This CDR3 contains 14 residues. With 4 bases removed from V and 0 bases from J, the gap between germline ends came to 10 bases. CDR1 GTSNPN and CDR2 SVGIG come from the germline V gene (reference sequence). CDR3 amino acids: CAWNFGSSYNEQFF. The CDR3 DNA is TGTGCCTGGAACTTTGGGAGCTCCTACAATGAGCAGTTCTTC. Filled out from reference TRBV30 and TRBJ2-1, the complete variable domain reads SQTIHQWPATLVQPVGSPLSLECTVEGTSNPNLYWYRQAAGRGLQLLFYSVGIGQISSEVPQNLSASRPQDRQFILSSKKLLLSDSGFYLCAWNFGSSYNEQFFGPGTRLTVL.

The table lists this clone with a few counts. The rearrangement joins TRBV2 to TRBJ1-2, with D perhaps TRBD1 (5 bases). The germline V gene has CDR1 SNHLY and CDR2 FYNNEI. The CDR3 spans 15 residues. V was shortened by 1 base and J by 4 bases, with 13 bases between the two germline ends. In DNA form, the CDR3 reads TGTGCCAGCAGTGAAGGGGACCCTGTGAGCTATGGCTACACCTTC. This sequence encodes CASSEGDPVSYGYTF.

Here the CDR3 DNA reads TGCAGCGTTGAAGACCACGCTCGTAACTATGGCTACACCTTC. Its protein is CSVEDHARNYGYTF. This chain joins TRBV29-1 and TRBJ1-2, with D unresolved. The CDR3 sequence is 14 residues long. CDR1 is SQVTM, CDR2 ANQGSEA, per germline. V lost 0 bases to trimming and J lost 1 base, with 9 bases between them. The entire variable domain, with the rest obtained from reference TRBV29-1 and TRBJ1-2, is as follows: SAVISQKPSRDICQRGTSLTIQCQVDSQVTMMFWYRQQPGQSLTLIATANQGSEATYESGFVIDKFPISRPNLTFSTLTVSNMSPEDSSIYLCSVEDHARNYGYTFGSGTRLTVV.

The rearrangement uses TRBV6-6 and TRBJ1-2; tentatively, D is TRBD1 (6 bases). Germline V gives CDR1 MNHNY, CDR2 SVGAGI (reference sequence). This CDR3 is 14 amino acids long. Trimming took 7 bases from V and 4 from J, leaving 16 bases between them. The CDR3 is CASIKGQYGYGYTF. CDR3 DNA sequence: TGTGCCAGCATAAAAGGACAGTATGGCTATGGCTACACCTTC.

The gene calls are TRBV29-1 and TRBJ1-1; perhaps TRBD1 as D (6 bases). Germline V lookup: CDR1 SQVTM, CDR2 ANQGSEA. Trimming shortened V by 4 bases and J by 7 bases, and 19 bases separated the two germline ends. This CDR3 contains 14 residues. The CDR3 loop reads CSVAPGQIGLEAFF. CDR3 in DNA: TGCAGCGTTGCCCCCGGACAGATAGGCCTTGAAGCTTTCTTT.

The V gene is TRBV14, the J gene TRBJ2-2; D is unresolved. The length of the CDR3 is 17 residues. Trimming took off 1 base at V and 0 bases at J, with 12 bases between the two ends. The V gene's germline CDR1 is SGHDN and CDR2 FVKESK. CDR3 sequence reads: CASSQVVIFANTGELFF. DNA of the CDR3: TGTGCCAGCAGCCAAGTGGTAATTTTCGCGAACACCGGGGAGCTGTTTTTT.

In DNA, the CDR3 is TGTGCCAGCAGTCGGACCCGGACAGGTTATCAGCCCCAGCATTTT. Its protein is CASSRTRTGYQPQHF. The chain carries TRBV28 and TRBJ1-5; 7 bases fit TRBD1. V gave up 5 bases and J gave up 5 bases; unmatched junction bases: 9. The CDR3 spans 15 residues. Germline CDR1 is MDHEN and CDR2 is SYDVKM.

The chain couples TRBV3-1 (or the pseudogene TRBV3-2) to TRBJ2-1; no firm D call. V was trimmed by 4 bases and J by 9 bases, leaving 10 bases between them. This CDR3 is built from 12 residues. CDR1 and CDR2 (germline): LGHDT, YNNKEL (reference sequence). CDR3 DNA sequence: TGTGCCAGCAGCCTAAGACCCGGTGAGCAGTTCTTC. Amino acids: CASSLRPGEQFF.

In DNA, the CDR3 is TGTGCCAGCAGCCCCAGGACAGGGGCTGGGGCCAACGTCCTGACTTTC. Protein sequence: CASSPRTGAGANVLTF. This chain links TRBV3-1 (or the pseudogene TRBV3-2) with TRBJ2-6, with 9 bases that match TRBD1. The germline V gene has CDR1 LGHDT and CDR2 YNNKEL (reference sequence). V dropped 4 bases and J dropped 2; count of bases not matched to a gene: 3. The CDR3 totals 16 residues.

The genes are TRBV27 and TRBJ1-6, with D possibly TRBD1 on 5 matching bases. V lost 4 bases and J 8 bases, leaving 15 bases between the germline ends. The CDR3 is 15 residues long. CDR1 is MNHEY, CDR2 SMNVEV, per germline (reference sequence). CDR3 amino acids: CASSWGGLTHSPLHF. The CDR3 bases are TGTGCCAGCAGTTGGGGCGGACTCACCCATTCACCCCTCCACTTT.

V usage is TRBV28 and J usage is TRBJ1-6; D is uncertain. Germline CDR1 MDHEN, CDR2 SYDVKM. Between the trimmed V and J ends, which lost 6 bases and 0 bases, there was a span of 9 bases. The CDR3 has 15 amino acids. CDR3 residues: CASSLTRSYNSPLHF. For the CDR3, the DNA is TGTGCCAGCAGCCTTACTCGCTCCTATAATTCACCCCTCCACTTT.

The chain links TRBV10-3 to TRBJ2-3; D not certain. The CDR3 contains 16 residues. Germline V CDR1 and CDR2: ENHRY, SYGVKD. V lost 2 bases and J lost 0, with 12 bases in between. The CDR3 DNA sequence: TGTGCCATCAGTGAGATGGTCTCCCTCAGCACAGATACGCAGTATTTT. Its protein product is CAISEMVSLSTDTQYF.

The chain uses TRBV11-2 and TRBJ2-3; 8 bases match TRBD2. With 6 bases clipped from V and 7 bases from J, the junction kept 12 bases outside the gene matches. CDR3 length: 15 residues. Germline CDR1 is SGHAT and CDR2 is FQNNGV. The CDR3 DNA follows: TGTGCCAGCAGACCCGCGGGGGGCCCGGGGAATACGCAGTATTTT. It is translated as CASRPAGGPGNTQYF.

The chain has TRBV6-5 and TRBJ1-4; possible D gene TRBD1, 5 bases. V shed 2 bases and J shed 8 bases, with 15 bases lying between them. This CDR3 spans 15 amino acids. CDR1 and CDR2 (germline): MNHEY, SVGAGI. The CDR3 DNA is TGTGCCAGCAGTTACGGGCAGGGAGAGAAGGAAAAACTGTTTTTT. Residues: CASSYGQGEKEKLFF.

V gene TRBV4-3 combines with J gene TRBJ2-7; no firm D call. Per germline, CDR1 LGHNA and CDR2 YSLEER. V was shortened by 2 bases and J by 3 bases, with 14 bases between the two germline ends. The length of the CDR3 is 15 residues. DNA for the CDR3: TGCGCCAGCAGCCAACAACGGACCGGAAACTACGAGCAGTACTTC. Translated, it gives CASSQQRTGNYEQYF.

The CDR3, as DNA: TGCAGCGTTGTTGCGGGGAATGGCTACACCTTC. Translating it yields CSVVAGNGYTF. The chain combines TRBV29-1 with TRBJ1-2; D call uncertain. Trimming shortened V by 4 bases and J by 6 bases, and 9 bases separated the two germline ends. The CDR3 spans 11 residues. CDR1 and CDR2 from the germline V gene are SQVTM and ANQGSEA.

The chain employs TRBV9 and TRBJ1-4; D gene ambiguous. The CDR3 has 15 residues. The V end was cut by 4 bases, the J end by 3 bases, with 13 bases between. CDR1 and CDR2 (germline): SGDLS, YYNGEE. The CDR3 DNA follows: TGTGCCAGCAGCCCCAACACGGTAGCTAATGAAAAACTGTTTTTT. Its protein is CASSPNTVANEKLFF. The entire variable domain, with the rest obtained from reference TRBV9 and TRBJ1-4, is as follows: DSGVTQTPKHLITATGQRVTLRCSPRSGDLSVYWYQQSLDQGLQFLIQYYNGEERAKGNILERFSAQQFPDLHSELNLSSLELGDSALYFCASSPNTVANEKLFFGSGTQLSVL.